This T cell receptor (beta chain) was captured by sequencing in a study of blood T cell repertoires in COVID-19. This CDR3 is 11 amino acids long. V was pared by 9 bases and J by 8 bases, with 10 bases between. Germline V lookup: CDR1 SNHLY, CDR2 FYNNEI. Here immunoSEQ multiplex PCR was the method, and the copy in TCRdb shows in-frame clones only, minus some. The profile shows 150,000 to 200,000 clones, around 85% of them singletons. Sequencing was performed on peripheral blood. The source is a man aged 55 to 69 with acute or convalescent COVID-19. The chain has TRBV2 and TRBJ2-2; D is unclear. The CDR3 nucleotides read TGTGCCAGTCGCGCACAGGGGGAGCTGTTTTTT. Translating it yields CASRAQGELFF.